This TCR beta chain was found in a study of T cell repertoires in cytomegalovirus infection. Study outcomes and limitations: Within the response measured ex vivo, HLA-C-restricted CMV-specific TCR beta clonotypes were dominant. Cumulative public TCR beta family frequency identified CMV carriers with the relevant HLA.

A word on this clonotype: What it recognizes is unknown. At one boundary the junction diverges from the germline segment, which might be a read error.

One entry per CDR3 protein, called by TCRdb with MiXCR from the reads. This table has roughly 920,000 distinct CDR3 sequences, roughly 30% appearing once. The receptor comes from a human donor in good health (CMV status not recorded). Some clones in this sample may be carry-over from other donors' samples. The specimen comprised cultured CD8+ T cells from PBMCs, sampled from culture after CMV antigen stimulation.

The DNA for the CDR3 is TGTGCCAGCACTTACGCGAGTTCTGGGGCCAACGTCCTGACTTTC. Translated, it gives CASTYASSGANVLTF. This rearrangement joins TRBV6-6 to TRBJ2-6; no firm D call. The CDR3 consists of 15 residues. Germline-derived CDR1 and CDR2 are MNHNY and SVGAGI (reference sequence).